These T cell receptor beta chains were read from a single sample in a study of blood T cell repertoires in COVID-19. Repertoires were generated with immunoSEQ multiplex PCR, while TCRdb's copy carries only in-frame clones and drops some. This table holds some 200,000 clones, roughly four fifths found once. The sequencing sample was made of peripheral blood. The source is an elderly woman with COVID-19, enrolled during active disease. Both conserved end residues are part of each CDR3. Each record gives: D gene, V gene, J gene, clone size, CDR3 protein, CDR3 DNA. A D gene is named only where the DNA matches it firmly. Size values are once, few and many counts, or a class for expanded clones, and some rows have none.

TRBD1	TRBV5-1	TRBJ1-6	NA	CASSSDRANSPLHF	TGCGCCAGCAGCTCCGACAGGGCTAATTCACCCCTCCACTTT
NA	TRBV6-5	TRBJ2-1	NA	CASSYFGFSNNEQFF	TGTGCCAGCAGTTACTTTGGCTTCTCAAACAATGAGCAGTTCTTC
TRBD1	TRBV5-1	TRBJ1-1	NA	CASSLEDRGEAFF	TGCGCCAGCAGCTTGGAGGACAGGGGTGAAGCTTTCTTT
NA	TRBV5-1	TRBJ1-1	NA	CASSLLGRNTEAFF	TGCGCCAGCAGCTTGTTAGGGAGGAACACTGAAGCTTTCTTT
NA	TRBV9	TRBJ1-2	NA	CASSVGAGRYGYTF	TGTGCCAGCAGCGTAGGTGCAGGGAGGTATGGCTACACCTTC
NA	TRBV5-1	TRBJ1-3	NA	CASSGGSSGNTIYF	TGCGCCAGCAGCGGGGGGAGCTCTGGAAACACCATATATTTT
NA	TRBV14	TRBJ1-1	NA	CASSQDGNTEAFF	TGTGCCAGCAGCCAAGACGGGAACACTGAAGCTTTCTTT
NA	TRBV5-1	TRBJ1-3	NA	CASSSGTPDSGNTIYF	TGCGCCAGCAGCTCCGGGACACCTGACTCTGGAAACACCATATATTTT
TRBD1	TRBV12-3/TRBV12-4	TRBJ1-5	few	CASTSTGGKPQHF	TGTGCCAGCACCTCGACAGGGGGAAAGCCCCAGCATTTT
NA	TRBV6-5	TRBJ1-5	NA	CASSSVQPQHF	TGTGCCAGCAGTTCAGTCCAGCCCCAGCATTTT
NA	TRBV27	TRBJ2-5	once	CASSPNPRGRETQYF	TGTGCCAGCAGTCCGAACCCCAGGGGTCGGGAGACCCAGTACTTC
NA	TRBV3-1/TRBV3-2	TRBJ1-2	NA	CASSQAPRGYTF	TGTGCCAGCAGCCAAGCCCCGAGGGGCTACACCTTC
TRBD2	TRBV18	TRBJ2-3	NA	CASSLRSGGTDTQYF	TGTGCCAGCTCTCTCCGCAGCGGGGGCACAGATACGCAGTATTTT
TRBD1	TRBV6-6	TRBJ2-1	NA	CASIRLGQGAESEQFF	TGTGCCAGCATCCGCCTGGGACAGGGGGCCGAGAGTGAGCAGTTCTTC
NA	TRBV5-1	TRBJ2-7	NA	CASSGDNSYEQYF	TGCGCCAGCAGCGGGGACAACTCCTACGAGCAGTACTTC
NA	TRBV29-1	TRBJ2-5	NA	CSVEAHPGETQYF	TGCAGCGTTGAGGCCCACCCGGGAGAGACCCAGTACTTC
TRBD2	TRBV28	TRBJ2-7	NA	CASSLSGGRVYEQYF	TGTGCCAGCAGTTTATCTGGCGGGAGAGTCTACGAGCAGTACTTC
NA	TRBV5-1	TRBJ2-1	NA	CASRIGDTYNEQFF	TGCGCCAGCCGGATCGGGGACACCTACAATGAGCAGTTCTTC
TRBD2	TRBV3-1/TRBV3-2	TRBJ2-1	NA	CASSQGGPLAGSYNEQFF	TGTGCCAGCAGCCAAGGCGGTCCACTAGCGGGGTCCTACAATGAGCAGTTCTTC
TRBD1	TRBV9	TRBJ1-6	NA	CASTPGQGGSPLHF	TGTGCCAGCACCCCGGGACAGGGGGGTTCACCCCTCCACTTT
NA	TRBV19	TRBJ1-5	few	CASSIWGESNQPQHF	TGTGCCAGTAGTATTTGGGGAGAGAGCAATCAGCCCCAGCATTTT
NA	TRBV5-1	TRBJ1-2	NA	CASSTGPGDYGYTF	TGCGCCAGCAGCACGGGACCGGGAGACTATGGCTACACCTTC
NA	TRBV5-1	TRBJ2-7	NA	CASREGVYSYEQYF	TGCGCCAGCCGCGAGGGGGTCTACTCCTACGAGCAGTACTTC
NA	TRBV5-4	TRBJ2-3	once	CASSPGTSTDTQYF	TGTGCCAGCAGCCCCGGGACTAGCACAGATACGCAGTATTTT
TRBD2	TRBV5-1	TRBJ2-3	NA	CASSLTGGRDTQYF	TGCGCCAGCAGCTTGACGGGGGGTAGGGATACGCAGTATTTT